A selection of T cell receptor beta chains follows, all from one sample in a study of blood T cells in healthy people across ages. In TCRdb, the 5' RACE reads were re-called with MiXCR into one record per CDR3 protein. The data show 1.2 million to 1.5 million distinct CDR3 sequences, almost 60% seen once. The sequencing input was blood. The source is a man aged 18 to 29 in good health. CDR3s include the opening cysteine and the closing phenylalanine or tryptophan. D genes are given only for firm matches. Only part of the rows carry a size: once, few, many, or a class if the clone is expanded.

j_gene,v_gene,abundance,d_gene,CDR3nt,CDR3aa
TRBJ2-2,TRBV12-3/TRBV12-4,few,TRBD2,TGTGCCAGCAGTGAGACTAGCTTTGCCGGGGAGCTGTTTTTT,CASSETSFAGELFF
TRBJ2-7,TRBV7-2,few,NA,TGTGCCAGCAGCTCCATGACAGGCAGCTACGAGCAGTACTTC,CASSSMTGSYEQYF
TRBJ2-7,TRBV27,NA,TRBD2,TGTGCCAGCAGTACCGGGACTAGCGGGAAGTCTTACGAGCAGTACTTC,CASSTGTSGKSYEQYF
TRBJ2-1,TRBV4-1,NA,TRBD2,TGCGCCAGCAGCCAGGCTAGCGGGAGAAATTCCTACAATGAGCAGTTCTTC,CASSQASGRNSYNEQFF
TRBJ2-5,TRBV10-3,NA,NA,TGTGCCATCAGTGGAGGGGCCGGGGGACAAGAGACCCAGTACTTC,CAISGGAGGQETQYF
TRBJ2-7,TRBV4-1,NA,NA,TGCGCCAGCAGCCAATATGGCGAGCAGTACTTC,CASSQYGEQYF
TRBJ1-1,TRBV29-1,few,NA,TGCAGCGTTGAAGGAGTGAACACTGAAGCTTTCTTT,CSVEGVNTEAFF
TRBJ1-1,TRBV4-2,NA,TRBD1,TGTGCCAGCAGCCAAGAGTCCCGTGGGACAGGGGAAAACACTGAAGCTTTCTTT,CASSQESRGTGENTEAFF
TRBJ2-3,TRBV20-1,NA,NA,TGCAGTGCTAGAGTTACCGGTTACAGCACAGATACGCAGTATTTT,CSARVTGYSTDTQYF
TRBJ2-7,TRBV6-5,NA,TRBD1,TGTGCCAGCAACTCCGGGACAGTCGTAAACGAGCAGTACTTC,CASNSGTVVNEQYF
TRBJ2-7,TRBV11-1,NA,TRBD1,TGTGCCAGCAGCACCGACAGGGAGCCCCGCTCCTACGAGCAGTACTTC,CASSTDREPRSYEQYF
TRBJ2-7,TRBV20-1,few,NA,TGCAGTGCCCCTCCGGACGGAGGCTACGAGCAGTACTTC,CSAPPDGGYEQYF
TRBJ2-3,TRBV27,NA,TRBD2,TGTGCCAGCAGTTCGCCTAGCGGGAGGGGGGATACGCAGTATTTT,CASSSPSGRGDTQYF
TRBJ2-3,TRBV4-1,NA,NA,TGCGCCAGCAGCCCTACCTGGGACAATGAGAATCCGACAGATACGCAGTATTTT,CASSPTWDNENPTDTQYF
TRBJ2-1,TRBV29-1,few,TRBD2,TGCAGCGTCCACGACGGGGGGTACAATGAGCAGTTCTTC,CSVHDGGYNEQFF
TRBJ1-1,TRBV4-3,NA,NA,TGCGCCAGCAGCCAAGATCGGGCAGGGCGCTCCAGGGGTGGAGCTTTCTTT,CASSQDRAGRSRGGAFF
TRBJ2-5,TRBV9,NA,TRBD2,TGTGCCAGCAGCGTAGGACTAGCGGGACCCGTCGGGGAGCAGTACTTC,CASSVGLAGPVGEQYF
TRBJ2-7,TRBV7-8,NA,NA,TGTGCCAGCAGCTTAGACGGGGGTATGTTCCACTACGAGCAGTACTTC,CASSLDGGMFHYEQYF
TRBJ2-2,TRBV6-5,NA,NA,TGTGCCAGCAGTTACTCGACAAGTAACACCGGGGAGCTGTTTTTT,CASSYSTSNTGELFF
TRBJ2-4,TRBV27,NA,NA,TGTGCCAGCACCTCCCCAAGTCGACTAGCCAAAAACATTCAGTACTTC,CASTSPSRLAKNIQYF
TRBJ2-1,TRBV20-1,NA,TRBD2,TGCAGTGCTACCCGCACGACCTCTACTAGCGGGAGCGGGAGCTACAATGAGCAGTTCTTC,CSATRTTSTSGSGSYNEQFF
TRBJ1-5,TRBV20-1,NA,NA,TGCAGTGCTAGCGGGTATCAGGGGCCAGGACAGCCCCAGCATTTT,CSASGYQGPGQPQHF
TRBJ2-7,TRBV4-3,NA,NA,TGCGCCAGCAGCCAAGGACTAGGGGGAAGCGAGCAGTACTTC,CASSQGLGGSEQYF
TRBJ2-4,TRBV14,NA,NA,TGTGCCAGCAGCCAAGCAAGGGGTAGGGGGGACATTCAGTACTTC,CASSQARGRGDIQYF
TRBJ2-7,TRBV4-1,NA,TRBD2,TGCGCCAGCAGCCAATCCCGAGGGGGACTAGCAATAAATGAGCAGTACTTC,CASSQSRGGLAINEQYF
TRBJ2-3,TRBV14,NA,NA,TGTGCCAGCAGCCAAGAACTAGCCCCAGATACGCAGTATTTT,CASSQELAPDTQYF
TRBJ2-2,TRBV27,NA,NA,TGTGCCAGCAGCCTCGGAGGGGCGGCCGGGGAGCTGTTTTTT,CASSLGGAAGELFF
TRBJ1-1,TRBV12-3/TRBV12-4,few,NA,TGTGCCAGCAGGTTACAAGAAAACACTGAAGCTTTCTTT,CASRLQENTEAFF
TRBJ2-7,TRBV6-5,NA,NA,TGTGCCAGCAGTTACTCGAAAGGTGGGGGGCTTTCGGACTACGAGCAGTACTTC,CASSYSKGGGLSDYEQYF
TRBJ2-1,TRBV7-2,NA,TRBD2,TGTGCCAGCAGCTCATCCTGGACTAGCGGGGGGGCTAAACATGAGCAGTTCTTC,CASSSSWTSGGAKHEQFF
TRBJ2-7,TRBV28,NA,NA,TGTGCCAGCAGTTTAATCGGGGTCGGGACGATCAACTACGAGCAGTACTTC,CASSLIGVGTINYEQYF
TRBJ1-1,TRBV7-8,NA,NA,TGTGCCAGCAGCTTAATGAGACAACCAAAGAGTGACACTGAAGCTTTCTTT,CASSLMRQPKSDTEAFF
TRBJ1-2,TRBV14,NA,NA,TGTGCCAGCAGCCCGACCGAGTTCTATGGCTACACCTTC,CASSPTEFYGYTF
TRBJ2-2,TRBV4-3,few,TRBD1,TGCGCCAGCAGCCTAGAACAGGGGGCTTTCGGGGAGCTGTTTTTT,CASSLEQGAFGELFF
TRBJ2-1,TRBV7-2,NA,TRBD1,TGTGCCAGCAGCTCGGACAGGGGAGTTTACAATGAGCAGTTCTTC,CASSSDRGVYNEQFF